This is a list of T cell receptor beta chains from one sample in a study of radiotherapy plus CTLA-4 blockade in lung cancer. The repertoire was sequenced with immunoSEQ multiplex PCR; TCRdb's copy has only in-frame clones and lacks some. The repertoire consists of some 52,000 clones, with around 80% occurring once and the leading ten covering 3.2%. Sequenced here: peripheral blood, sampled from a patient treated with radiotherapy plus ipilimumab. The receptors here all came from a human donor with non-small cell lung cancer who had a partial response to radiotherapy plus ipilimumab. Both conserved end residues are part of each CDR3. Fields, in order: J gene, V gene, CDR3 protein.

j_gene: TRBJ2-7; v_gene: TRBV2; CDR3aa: CASSTRAVIYEQYF
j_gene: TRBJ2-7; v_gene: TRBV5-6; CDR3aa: CASSSTGPYEQYF
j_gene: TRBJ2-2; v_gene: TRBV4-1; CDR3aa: CASSQGLAGGWGAGELFF
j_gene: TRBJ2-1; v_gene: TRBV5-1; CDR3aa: CASSLGGLAGGGQFF
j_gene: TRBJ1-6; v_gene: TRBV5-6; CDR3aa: CASSLYGQGALSYNSPLHF
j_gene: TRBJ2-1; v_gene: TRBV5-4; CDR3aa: CASSSTDRGNEQFF
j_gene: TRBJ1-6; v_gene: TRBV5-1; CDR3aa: CASSLFSVAESPLHF
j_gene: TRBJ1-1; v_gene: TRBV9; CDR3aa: CASSVVPGKYTEAFF
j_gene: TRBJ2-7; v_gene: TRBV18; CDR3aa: CASSPDSSYEQYF
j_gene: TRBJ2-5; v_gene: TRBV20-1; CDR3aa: CSATASETQYF
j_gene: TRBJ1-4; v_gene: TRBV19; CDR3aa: CASSTNRDGNEKLFF
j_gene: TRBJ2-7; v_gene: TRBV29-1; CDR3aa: CSVVLGREQYF
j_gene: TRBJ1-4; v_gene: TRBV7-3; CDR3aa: CASSRDRGGEKLFF
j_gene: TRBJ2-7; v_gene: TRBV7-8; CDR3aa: CASSLGAGQGAYEQYF
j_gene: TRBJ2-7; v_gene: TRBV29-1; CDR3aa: CSGGQGVAEQYF
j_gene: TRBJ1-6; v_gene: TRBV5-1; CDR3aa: CASSQTGSPLRNSPLHF
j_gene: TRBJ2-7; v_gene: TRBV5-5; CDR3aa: CASSRTTGGGYEQYF